The sequence of this TCR beta chain was determined in a study of T cells of healthy individuals. This clonotype came up many times. This CDR3 contains 15 residues. The ends were cut back, 9 bases at V and 0 bases at J, with 15 bases in the middle. TCRdb analysed the 5' RACE reads with MiXCR anew, one entry per CDR3 protein. This sample has 85,000 to 100,000 distinct CDR3 sequences, with approximately 18% found just once. The chain recombines TRBV23-1 with TRBJ2-4; possible D gene TRBD2, 5 bases. Being an ORF, TRBV23-1 has a function that is uncertain. The TCR comes from a human donor in good health. Here the CDR3 reads CARGSSWIAKNIQYF. As DNA, the CDR3 is TGCGCCAGAGGGAGCTCCTGGATAGCCAAAAACATTCAGTACTTC.